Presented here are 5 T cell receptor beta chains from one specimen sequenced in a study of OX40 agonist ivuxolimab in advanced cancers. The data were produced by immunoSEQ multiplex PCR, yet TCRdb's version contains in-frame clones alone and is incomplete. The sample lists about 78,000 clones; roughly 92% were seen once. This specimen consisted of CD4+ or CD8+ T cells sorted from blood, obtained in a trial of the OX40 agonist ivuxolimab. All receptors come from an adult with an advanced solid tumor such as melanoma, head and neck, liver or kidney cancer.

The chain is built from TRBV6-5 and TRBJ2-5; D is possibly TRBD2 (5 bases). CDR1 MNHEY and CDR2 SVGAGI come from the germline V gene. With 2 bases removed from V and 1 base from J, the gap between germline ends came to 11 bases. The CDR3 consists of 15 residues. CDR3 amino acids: CASSYDPSPQETQYF. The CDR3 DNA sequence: TGTGCCAGCAGTTACGATCCTAGCCCCCAAGAGACCCAGTACTTC.

The CDR3 protein is CAWTAIYNEQFF. In DNA form, the CDR3 reads TGTGCCTGGACAGCAATTTACAATGAGCAGTTCTTC. The chain is built from TRBV30 and TRBJ2-1; no clear D gene. V was clipped by 4 bases and J by 4 bases, with 8 bases between them. The CDR3 has 12 residues. Per the germline V gene, CDR1 is GTSNPN and CDR2 is SVGIG (reference sequence). Full variable domain (outside the CDR3, taken from reference TRBV30 and TRBJ2-1): SQTIHQWPATLVQPVGSPLSLECTVEGTSNPNLYWYRQAAGRGLQLLFYSVGIGQISSEVPQNLSASRPQDRQFILSSKKLLLSDSGFYLCAWTAIYNEQFFGPGTRLTVL.

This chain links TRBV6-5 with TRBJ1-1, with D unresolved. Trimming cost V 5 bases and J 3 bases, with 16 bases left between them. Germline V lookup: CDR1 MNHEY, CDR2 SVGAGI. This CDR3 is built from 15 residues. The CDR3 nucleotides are TGTGCCAGCAGTCGAGTCCTGGCTAAGGACACTGAAGCTTTCTTT. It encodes CASSRVLAKDTEAFF.

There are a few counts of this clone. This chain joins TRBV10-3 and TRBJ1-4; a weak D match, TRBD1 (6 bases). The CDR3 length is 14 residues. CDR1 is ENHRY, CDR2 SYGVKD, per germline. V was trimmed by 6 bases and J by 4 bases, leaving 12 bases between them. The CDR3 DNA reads TGTGCCATCAGAAGCGAGGGGGATAATGAAAAACTGTTTTTT. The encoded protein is CAIRSEGDNEKLFF.

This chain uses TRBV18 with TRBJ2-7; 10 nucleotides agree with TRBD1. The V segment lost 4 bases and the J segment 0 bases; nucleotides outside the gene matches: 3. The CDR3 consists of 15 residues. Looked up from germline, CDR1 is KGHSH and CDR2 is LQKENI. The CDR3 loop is CASSRGQGSSYEQYF. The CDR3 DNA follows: TGTGCCAGCTCACGGGGACAGGGGTCCTCCTACGAGCAGTACTTC.